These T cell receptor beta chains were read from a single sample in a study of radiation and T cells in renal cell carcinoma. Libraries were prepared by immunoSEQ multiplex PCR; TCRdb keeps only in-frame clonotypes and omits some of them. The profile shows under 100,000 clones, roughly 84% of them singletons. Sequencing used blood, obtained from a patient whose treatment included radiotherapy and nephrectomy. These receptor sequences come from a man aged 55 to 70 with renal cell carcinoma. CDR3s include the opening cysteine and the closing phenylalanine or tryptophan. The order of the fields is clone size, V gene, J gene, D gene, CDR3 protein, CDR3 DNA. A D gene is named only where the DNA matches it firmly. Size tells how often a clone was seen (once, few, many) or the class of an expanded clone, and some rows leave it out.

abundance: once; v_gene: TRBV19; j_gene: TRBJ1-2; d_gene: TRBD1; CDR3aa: CASSINRGLGYGYTF; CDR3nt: TGTGCCAGTAGTATCAACAGGGGTCTCGGCTATGGCTACACCTTC
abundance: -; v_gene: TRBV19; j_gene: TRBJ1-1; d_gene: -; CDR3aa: CASSPLYVGNTEAFF; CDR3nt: TGTGCCAGTAGTCCTCTTTATGTAGGGAACACTGAAGCTTTCTTT
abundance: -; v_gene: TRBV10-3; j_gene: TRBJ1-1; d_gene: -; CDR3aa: CAISESRGRNTEAFF; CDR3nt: TGTGCCATCAGTGAGTCGAGGGGCCGGAACACTGAAGCTTTCTTT
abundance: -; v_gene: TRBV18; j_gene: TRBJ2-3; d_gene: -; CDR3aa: CASSPGEDTQYF; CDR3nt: TGTGCCAGCTCACCAGGTGAAGATACGCAGTATTTT
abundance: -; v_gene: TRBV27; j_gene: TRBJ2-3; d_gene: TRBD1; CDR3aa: CASSLSLRPGGTDTQYF; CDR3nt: TGTGCCAGCAGTTTATCCCTCCGACCAGGGGGCACGGATACGCAGTATTTT
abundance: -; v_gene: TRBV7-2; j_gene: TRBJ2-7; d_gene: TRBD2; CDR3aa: CASSSVAGPRYEQYF; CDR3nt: TGTGCCAGCAGCTCCGTAGCGGGACCTAGGTACGAGCAGTACTTC
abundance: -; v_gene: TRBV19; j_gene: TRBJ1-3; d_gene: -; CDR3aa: CASSIYTLFSGNTIYF; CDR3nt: TGTGCCAGTAGTATTTACACCCTATTCTCTGGAAACACCATATATTTT
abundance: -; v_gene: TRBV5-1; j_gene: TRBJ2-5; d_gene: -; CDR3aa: CASQPPDYFQETQYF; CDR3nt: TGCGCCAGCCAGCCCCCCGACTACTTCCAAGAGACCCAGTACTTC
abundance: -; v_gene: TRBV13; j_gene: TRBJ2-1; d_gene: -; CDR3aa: CASSHVLQREQFF; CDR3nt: TGTGCCAGCAGCCATGTATTACAAAGAGAGCAGTTCTTC
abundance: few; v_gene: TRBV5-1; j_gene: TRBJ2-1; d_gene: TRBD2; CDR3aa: CASSPGLAGVSSYNEQFF; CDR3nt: TGCGCCAGCAGCCCAGGACTAGCGGGGGTAAGCTCCTACAATGAGCAGTTCTTC
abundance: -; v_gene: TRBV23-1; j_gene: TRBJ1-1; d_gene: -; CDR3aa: CASSQLRAEASMNTEAFF; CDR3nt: TGCGCCAGCAGTCAATTGAGGGCGGAGGCTTCGATGAACACTGAAGCTTTCTTT
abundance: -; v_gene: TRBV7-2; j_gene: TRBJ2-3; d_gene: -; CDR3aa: CASSGFSGADTQYF; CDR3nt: TGTGCCAGCAGCGGGTTCTCGGGGGCAGATACACAGTATTTT
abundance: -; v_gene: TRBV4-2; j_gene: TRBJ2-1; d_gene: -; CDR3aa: CASSQDQSLAEQFF; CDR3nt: TGTGCCAGCAGCCAAGATCAGAGCCTTGCTGAGCAGTTCTTC
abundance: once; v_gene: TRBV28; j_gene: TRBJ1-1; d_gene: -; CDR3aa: CATTGNTEAFF; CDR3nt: TGTGCCACCACCGGGAACACTGAAGCTTTCTTT
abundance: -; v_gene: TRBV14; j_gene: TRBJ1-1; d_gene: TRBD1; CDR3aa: CATAPDRVWNTEAFF; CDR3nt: TGTGCCACCGCTCCGGACAGGGTGTGGAACACTGAAGCTTTCTTT
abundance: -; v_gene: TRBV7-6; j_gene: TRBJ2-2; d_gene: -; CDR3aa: CASSLALPSIAFTGELFF; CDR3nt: TGTGCCAGCAGCTTAGCCTTACCGTCTATTGCCTTCACCGGGGAGCTGTTTTTT
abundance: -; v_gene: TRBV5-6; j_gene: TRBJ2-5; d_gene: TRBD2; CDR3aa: CASSRPSGRGETQYF; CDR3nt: TGTGCCAGCAGCCGCCCTAGCGGGAGGGGTGAGACCCAGTACTTC
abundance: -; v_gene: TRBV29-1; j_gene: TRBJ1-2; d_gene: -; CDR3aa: CSVVHQGNDGYTF; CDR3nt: TGCAGCGTCGTCCACCAGGGGAACGATGGCTACACCTTC
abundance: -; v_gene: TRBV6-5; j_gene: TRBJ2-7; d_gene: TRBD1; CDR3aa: CASSLTTGPYEQYF; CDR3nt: TGTGCCAGCAGTTTAACGACAGGGCCCTACGAGCAGTACTTC
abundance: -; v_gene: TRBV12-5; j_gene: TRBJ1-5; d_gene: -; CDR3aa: CASGLDSNQPQHF; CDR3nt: TGTGCTAGTGGTTTGGACTCAAATCAGCCCCAGCATTTT
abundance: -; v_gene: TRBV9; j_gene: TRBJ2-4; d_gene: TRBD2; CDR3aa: CASSVAGGRGQNIQYF; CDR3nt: TGTGCCAGCAGCGTAGCTGGCGGGAGAGGTCAAAACATTCAGTACTTC
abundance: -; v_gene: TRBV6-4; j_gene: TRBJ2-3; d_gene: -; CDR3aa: CASSDSKRGTDTQYF; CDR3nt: TGTGCCAGCAGTGACTCCAAGCGGGGCACAGATACGCAGTATTTT
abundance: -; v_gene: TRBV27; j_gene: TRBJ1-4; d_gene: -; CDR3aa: CASSLDRAGSREKLFF; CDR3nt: TGTGCCAGCAGTTTAGATCGCGCGGGGAGCAGAGAAAAACTGTTTTTT
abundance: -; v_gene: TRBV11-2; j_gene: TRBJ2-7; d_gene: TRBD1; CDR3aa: CASSSAGGGGEQYF; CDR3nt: TGTGCCAGCAGCTCGGCAGGGGGCGGAGGCGAGCAGTACTTC
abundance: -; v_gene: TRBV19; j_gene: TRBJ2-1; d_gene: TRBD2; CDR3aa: CASSKRTGTSGSSYNEQFF; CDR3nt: TGTGCCAGTAGTAAACGAACCGGGACTAGCGGATCCTCCTACAATGAGCAGTTCTTC
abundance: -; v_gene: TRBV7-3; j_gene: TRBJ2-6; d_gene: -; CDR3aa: CASSPRISGANVLTF; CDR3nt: TGTGCCAGCAGCCCCCGGATCTCTGGGGCCAACGTCCTGACTTTC
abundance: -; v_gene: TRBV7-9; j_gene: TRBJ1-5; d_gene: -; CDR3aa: CASSRDRTPQHF; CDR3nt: TGTGCCAGCAGCCGCGACAGAACACCCCAGCATTTT
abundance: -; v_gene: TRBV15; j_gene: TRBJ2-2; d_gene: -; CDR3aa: CATSRGYSGELFF; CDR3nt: TGTGCCACCAGCAGGGGGTACTCCGGGGAGCTGTTTTTT
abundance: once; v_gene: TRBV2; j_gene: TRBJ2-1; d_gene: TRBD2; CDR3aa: CASSLTSGRANEQFF; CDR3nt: TGTGCCAGCAGCCTGACTAGCGGGAGGGCCAATGAGCAGTTCTTC
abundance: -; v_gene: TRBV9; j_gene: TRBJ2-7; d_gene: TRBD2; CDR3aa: CASSVGPVQREHHEQYF; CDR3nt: TGTGCCAGCAGCGTAGGTCCCGTCCAGCGGGAGCACCACGAGCAGTACTTC
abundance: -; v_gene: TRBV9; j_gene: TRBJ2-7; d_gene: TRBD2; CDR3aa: CASSRLAGGAYEQYF; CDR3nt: TGTGCCAGCAGCCGCCTAGCGGGAGGGGCCTACGAGCAGTACTTC
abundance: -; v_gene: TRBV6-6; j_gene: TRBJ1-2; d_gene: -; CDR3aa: CASYPLYEGDYGYTF; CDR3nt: TGTGCCAGCTATCCCCTTTACGAGGGCGACTATGGCTACACCTTC
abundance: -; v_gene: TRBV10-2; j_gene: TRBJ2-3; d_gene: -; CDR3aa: CASSESSHGLLDTQYF; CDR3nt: TGCGCCAGCAGTGAGTCGAGTCACGGACTATTAGATACGCAGTATTTT
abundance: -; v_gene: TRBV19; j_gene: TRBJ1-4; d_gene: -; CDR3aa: CASSSRRPGGTNEKLFF; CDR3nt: TGTGCCAGTAGTTCCCGACGCCCGGGCGGGACTAATGAAAAACTGTTTTTT
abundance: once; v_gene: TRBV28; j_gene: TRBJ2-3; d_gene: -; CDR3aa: CASSPFLAEATDTQYF; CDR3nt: TGTGCCAGCAGTCCGTTCTTGGCGGAAGCCACAGATACGCAGTATTTT
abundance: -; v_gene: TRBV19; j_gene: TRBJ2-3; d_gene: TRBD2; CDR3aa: CASSIGLAAVTDTQYF; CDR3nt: TGTGCCAGTAGTATCGGTCTAGCGGCAGTTACAGATACGCAGTATTTT
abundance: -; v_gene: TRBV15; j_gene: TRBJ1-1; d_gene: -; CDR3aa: CATSRASTLLGTEAFF; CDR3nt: TGTGCCACCAGCAGAGCTTCCACCCTGTTGGGTACTGAAGCTTTCTTT
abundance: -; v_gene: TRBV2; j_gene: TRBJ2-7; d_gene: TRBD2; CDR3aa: CASSPGTSGYEQYF; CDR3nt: TGTGCCAGCAGTCCCGGGACTAGTGGCTACGAGCAGTACTTC
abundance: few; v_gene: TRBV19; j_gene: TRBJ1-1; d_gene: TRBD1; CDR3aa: CASSRGQGSSTPSAFF; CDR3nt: TGTGCCAGTAGCCGTGGACAGGGAAGTTCTACCCCCTCAGCTTTCTTT
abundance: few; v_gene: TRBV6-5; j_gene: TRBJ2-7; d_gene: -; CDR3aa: CASTANGGNYEQYF; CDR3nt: TGTGCCAGCACCGCCAACGGAGGTAACTACGAGCAGTACTTC
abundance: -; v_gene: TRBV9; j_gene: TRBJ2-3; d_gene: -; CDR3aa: CASSIDNRAGTQYF; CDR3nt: TGTGCCAGCAGCATTGATAATCGGGCAGGTACGCAGTATTTT
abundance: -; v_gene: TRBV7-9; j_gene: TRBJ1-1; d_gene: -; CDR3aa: CASSPRQNGVRTEAFF; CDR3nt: TGTGCCAGCAGCCCCAGACAGAACGGTGTTCGGACTGAAGCTTTCTTT
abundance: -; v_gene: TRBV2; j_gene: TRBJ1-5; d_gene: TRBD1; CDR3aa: CASRRSTGSGGNQPQHF; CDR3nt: TGTGCCAGCAGGCGATCGACAGGGTCGGGAGGCAATCAGCCCCAGCATTTT
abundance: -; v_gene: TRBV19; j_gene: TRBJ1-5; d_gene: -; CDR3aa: CASSIPWENQPQHF; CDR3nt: TGTGCCAGTAGTATCCCCTGGGAGAATCAGCCCCAGCATTTT
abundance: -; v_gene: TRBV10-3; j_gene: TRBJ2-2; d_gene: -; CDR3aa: CAISEGKGLIKGELFF; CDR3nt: TGTGCCATCAGTGAGGGAAAGGGTCTCATTAAGGGGGAGCTGTTTTTT
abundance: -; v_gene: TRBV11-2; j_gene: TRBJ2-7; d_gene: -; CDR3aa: CASSLKRRLAPAYEQYF; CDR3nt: TGTGCCAGCAGCTTAAAGCGGAGACTGGCCCCGGCCTACGAGCAGTACTTC
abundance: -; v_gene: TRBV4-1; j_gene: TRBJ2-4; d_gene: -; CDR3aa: CASSQEPHMLGDIQYF; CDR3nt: TGCGCCAGCAGCCAAGAACCTCACATGTTGGGGGACATTCAGTACTTC
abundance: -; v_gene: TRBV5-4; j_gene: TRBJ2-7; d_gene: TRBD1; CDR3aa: CASSPTGTGDDEQYF; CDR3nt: TGTGCCAGCAGCCCGACCGGGACAGGGGATGACGAGCAGTACTTC
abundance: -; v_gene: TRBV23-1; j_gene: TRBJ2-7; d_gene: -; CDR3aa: CASSHAGGGQGAGSYEQYF; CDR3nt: TGCGCCAGCAGTCATGCCGGGGGGGGCCAGGGGGCTGGGTCCTACGAGCAGTACTTC
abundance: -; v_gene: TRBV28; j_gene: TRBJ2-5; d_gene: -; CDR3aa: CASGGTLQETQYF; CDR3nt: TGTGCCAGCGGGGGGACACTCCAAGAGACCCAGTACTTC
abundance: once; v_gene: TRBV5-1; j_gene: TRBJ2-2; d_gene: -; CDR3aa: CASSSRTEGYTGELFF; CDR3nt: TGCGCCAGCAGCTCCCGGACAGAAGGCTACACCGGGGAGCTGTTTTTT
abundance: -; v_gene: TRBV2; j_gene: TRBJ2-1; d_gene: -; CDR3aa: CASSRSSGYNEQFF; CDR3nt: TGTGCCAGCAGTAGGTCTTCAGGGTACAATGAGCAGTTCTTC
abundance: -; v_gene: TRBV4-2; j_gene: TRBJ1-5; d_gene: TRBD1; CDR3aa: CASSQDRGDQPQHF; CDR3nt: TGTGCCAGCAGCCAAGACAGGGGGGATCAGCCCCAGCATTTT
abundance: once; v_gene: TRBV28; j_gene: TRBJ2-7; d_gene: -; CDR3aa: CASNTGGRGHEQYF; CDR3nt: TGTGCCAGCAATACGGGGGGCAGGGGCCACGAGCAGTACTTC
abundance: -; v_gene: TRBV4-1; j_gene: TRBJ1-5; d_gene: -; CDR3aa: CASSQVAGIGNQPQHF; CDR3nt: TGCGCCAGCAGCCAAGTGGCCGGCATAGGCAATCAGCCCCAGCATTTT
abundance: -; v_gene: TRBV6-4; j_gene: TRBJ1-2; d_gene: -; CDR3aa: CASSDGQSFYGYTF; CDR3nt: TGTGCCAGCAGTGACGGACAGTCTTTCTATGGCTACACCTTC
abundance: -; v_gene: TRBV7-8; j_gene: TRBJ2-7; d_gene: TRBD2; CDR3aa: CASSLSTTSGIVYEQYF; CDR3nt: TGTGCCAGCAGCTTATCCACGACTAGCGGGATAGTGTACGAGCAGTACTTC
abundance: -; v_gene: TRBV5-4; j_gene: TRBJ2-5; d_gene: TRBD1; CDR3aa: CASSSLTGVETQYF; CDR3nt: TGTGCCAGCAGCTCCCTGACAGGGGTAGAGACCCAGTACTTC
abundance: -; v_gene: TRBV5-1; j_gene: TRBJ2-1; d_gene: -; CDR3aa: CASSDLQEDNEQFF; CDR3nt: TGCGCCAGCAGTGACCTTCAGGAGGACAATGAGCAGTTCTTC